This TCR beta chain was recorded in a study of cytomegalovirus exposure and HLA in healthy donors. About the study: Most donors, 81% of a few hundred genotyped, fell in the Caucasian-associated ancestry cluster. Findings and limits, study-wide: Some V segments (TRBV6-2 and TRBV6-3 among them) were excluded as indistinguishable. Highly shared sequence variants in one cluster were likely a sequencing artifact. Fewer N-insertions (relative to the roughly 610-donor mean) were reportedly seen in an Asian-associated ancestry cluster in a later analysis.

Details on this clone: No antigen is known for it.

Both 60 Vbeta primers and 13 Jbeta primers went into the PCR. TCRdb's copy holds only in-frame clones and misses some; the assay was immunoSEQ multiplex PCR. The sample lists 85,000 to 100,000 clones, around 86% occurring once. Germline V CDR1 and CDR2: PRHDT, FYEKMQ (reference sequence). The CDR3 has 15 amino acids. The ends lost 8 bases at V and 1 base at J; junction bases unmatched: 6. This TCR was sampled from a man younger than 40 in good health and CMV-seropositive. J is TRBJ2-2 and V is TRBV13, with 8 bases identical to TRBD2. The specimen sequenced was PBMCs. CDR3 nucleotide sequence: TGTGCCAGCTTCAAAGCGGGAGAGAACACCGGGGAGCTGTTTTTT. Its translation: CASFKAGENTGELFF.